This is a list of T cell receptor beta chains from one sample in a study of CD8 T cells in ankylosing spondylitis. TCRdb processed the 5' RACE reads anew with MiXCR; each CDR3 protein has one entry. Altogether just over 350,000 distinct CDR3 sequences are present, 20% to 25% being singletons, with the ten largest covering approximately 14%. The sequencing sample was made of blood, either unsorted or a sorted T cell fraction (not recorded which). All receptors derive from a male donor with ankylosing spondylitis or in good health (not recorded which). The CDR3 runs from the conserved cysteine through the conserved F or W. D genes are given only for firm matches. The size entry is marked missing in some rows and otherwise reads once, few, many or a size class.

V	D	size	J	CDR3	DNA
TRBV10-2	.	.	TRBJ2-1	CASMSGPTYNEQFF	TGCGCCAGCATGTCGGGCCCAACCTACAATGAGCAGTTCTTC
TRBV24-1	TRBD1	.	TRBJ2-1	CATSDSNRGLLATYNEQFF	TGTGCCACCAGTGACTCCAACAGGGGGCTCCTCGCCACGTACAATGAGCAGTTCTTC
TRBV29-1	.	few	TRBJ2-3	CSVEEVDTDTQYF	TGCAGCGTTGAGGAGGTAGACACAGATACGCAGTATTTT
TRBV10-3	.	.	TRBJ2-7	CAISESAGGNSYEQYF	TGTGCCATCAGTGAGTCAGCGGGCGGGAACTCCTACGAGCAGTACTTC
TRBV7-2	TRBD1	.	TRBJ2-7	CASSLVTGQGYEQYF	TGTGCCAGCAGCTTGGTTACGGGACAGGGCTACGAGCAGTACTTC
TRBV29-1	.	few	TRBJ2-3	CSVEERGIGTDTQYF	TGCAGCGTTGAAGAGAGGGGGATTGGGACAGATACGCAGTATTTT
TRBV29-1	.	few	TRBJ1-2	CSVRPTGNYGYTF	TGCAGCGTTCGACCGACAGGCAACTATGGCTACACCTTC
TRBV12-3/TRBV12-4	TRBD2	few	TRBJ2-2	CASRHGGGGTGELFF	TGTGCCAGCAGACACGGGGGGGGAGGCACCGGGGAGCTGTTTTTT
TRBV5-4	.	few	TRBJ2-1	CASSFFPPGGNEQFF	TGTGCCAGCAGCTTTTTTCCTCCTGGGGGTAATGAGCAGTTCTTC
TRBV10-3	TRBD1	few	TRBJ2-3	CAIIRRGDRANPVTDTQYF	TGTGCCATCATCAGACGGGGGGACAGGGCTAACCCGGTCACAGATACGCAGTATTTT
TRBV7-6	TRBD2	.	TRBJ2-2	CASSPAGTSGTGELFF	TGTGCCAGCAGCCCAGCCGGGACTAGCGGAACCGGGGAGCTGTTTTTT
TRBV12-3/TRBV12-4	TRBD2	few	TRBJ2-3	CASSLSTSGSTDTQYF	TGTGCCAGCAGCCTGTCGACTAGCGGAAGCACAGATACGCAGTATTTT
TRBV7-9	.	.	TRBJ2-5	CASSLAMDYQETQYF	TGTGCCAGCAGCTTAGCGATGGACTACCAAGAGACCCAGTACTTC
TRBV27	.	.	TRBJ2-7	CASSIRAPMSYEQYF	TGTGCCAGCAGTATCAGGGCTCCCATGTCCTACGAGCAGTACTTC
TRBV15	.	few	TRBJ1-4	CATSRYMGATNEKLFF	TGTGCCACCAGCAGGTACATGGGGGCCACTAATGAAAAACTGTTTTTT
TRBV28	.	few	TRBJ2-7	CASNGPTYEQYF	TGTGCCAGCAATGGACCGACCTACGAGCAGTACTTC
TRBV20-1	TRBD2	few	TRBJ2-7	CSARDRLAGAFPYEQYF	TGCAGTGCTAGAGATCGACTAGCGGGGGCCTTCCCCTACGAGCAGTACTTC
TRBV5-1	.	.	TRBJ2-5	CASSPLRLVAGETQYF	TGCGCCAGCAGCCCCCTCCGATTAGTGGCAGGAGAGACCCAGTACTTC
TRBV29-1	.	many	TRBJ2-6	CSVVSGANVLTF	TGCAGCGTTGTATCTGGGGCCAACGTCCTGACTTTC
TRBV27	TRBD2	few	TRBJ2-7	CASSLGLADNEQYF	TGTGCCAGCAGTTTGGGACTAGCGGACAACGAGCAGTACTTC
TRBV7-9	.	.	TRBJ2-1	CASSLGSPGAHGDEQFF	TGTGCCAGCAGCTTAGGGTCCCCCGGGGCCCACGGCGATGAGCAGTTCTTC
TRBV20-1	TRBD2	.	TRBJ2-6	CSARDHYSGGRSGANVLTF	TGCAGTGCTAGAGATCATTACAGCGGGGGCCGCTCTGGGGCCAACGTCCTGACTTTC
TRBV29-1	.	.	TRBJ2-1	CSAEGDYDNNEQFF	TGCAGCGCCGAGGGGGACTACGACAACAATGAGCAGTTCTTC
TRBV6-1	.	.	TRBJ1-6	CASSDYRRDSPLHF	TGTGCCAGCAGTGATTACAGGCGGGATTCACCCCTCCACTTT
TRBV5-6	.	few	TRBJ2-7	CASSLRPGSNEQYF	TGTGCCAGCAGCTTGCGTCCAGGGAGCAACGAGCAGTACTTC
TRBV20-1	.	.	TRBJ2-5	CSTIRAGVTQYF	TGCAGTACGATACGCGCTGGTGTGACCCAGTACTTC
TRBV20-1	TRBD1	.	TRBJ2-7	CSATTYPTGPRDYEQYF	TGCAGTGCTACGACATACCCGACAGGGCCTCGTGACTACGAGCAGTACTTC
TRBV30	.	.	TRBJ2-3	CAWSATGIITDTQYF	TGTGCCTGGAGTGCTACAGGGATAATTACAGATACGCAGTATTTT
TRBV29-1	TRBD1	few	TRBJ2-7	CSVEGQGASYEQYF	TGCAGCGTTGAAGGGCAGGGGGCCTCCTACGAGCAGTACTTC
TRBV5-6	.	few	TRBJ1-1	CASSLWVSMNTEAFF	TGTGCCAGCAGCTTGTGGGTCAGCATGAACACTGAAGCTTTCTTT
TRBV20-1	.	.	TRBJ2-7	CSARDNHLDPYEQYF	TGCAGTGCTAGAGATAACCACCTAGACCCCTACGAGCAGTACTTC
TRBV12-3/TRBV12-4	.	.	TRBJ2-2	CASSFPQPSNTGELFF	TGTGCCAGCAGTTTTCCCCAGCCTTCGAACACCGGGGAGCTGTTTTTT
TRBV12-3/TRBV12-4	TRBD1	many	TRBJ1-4	CASSPSDRFREKLFF	TGTGCCAGCAGTCCGTCGGACAGGTTTCGGGAAAAACTGTTTTTT
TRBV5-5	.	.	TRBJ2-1	CASSLETTPSTYNEQFF	TGTGCCAGCAGCTTGGAGACTACCCCGAGCACCTACAATGAGCAGTTCTTC
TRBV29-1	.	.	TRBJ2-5	CSVGTDQETQYF	TGCAGCGTTGGGACAGACCAAGAGACCCAGTACTTC
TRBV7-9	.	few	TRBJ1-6	CASSLGPTGSLGSPLHF	TGTGCCAGCAGCTTAGGTCCTACAGGGTCTTTAGGTTCACCCCTCCACTTT
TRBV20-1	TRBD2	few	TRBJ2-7	CSASPGLAFYEQYF	TGCAGTGCTAGCCCGGGACTAGCGTTCTACGAGCAGTACTTC
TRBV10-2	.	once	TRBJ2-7	CASSGGQADYEQYF	TGCGCCAGCAGTGGCGGGCAGGCTGACTACGAGCAGTACTTC
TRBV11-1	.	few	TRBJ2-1	CASSLARGWDNEQFF	TGTGCCAGCAGCTTAGCGAGGGGGTGGGACAATGAGCAGTTCTTC
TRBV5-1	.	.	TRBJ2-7	CASSFTTGALYEQYF	TGCGCCAGCAGCTTCACGACGGGGGCACTCTACGAGCAGTACTTC
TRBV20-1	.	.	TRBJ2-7	CSAERTTLTYEQYF	TGCAGTGCTGAAAGGACTACTCTTACCTACGAGCAGTACTTC
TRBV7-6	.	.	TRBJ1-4	CASSLGAANEKLFF	TGTGCCAGCAGCCTCGGGGCGGCTAATGAAAAACTGTTTTTT
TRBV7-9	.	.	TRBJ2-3	CASSLVSHTQYF	TGTGCCAGCAGCTTAGTAAGTCACACGCAGTATTTT
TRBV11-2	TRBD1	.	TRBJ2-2	CASSFPDRAATGELFF	TGTGCCAGCAGCTTCCCCGACAGGGCAGCCACCGGGGAGCTGTTTTTT
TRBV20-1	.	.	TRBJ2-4	CSAPELLAKNIQYF	TGCAGTGCGCCAGAGTTGCTAGCCAAAAACATTCAGTACTTC
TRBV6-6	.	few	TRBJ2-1	CASTSSPYNEQFF	TGTGCCAGCACCTCGAGCCCTTACAATGAGCAGTTCTTC
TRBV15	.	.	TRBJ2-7	CATSREGTRYEQYF	TGTGCCACCAGTAGGGAGGGGACAAGGTACGAGCAGTACTTC
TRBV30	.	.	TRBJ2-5	CAWSVAGFETQYF	TGTGCCTGGAGTGTTGCGGGGTTTGAGACCCAGTACTTC
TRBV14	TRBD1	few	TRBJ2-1	CASSGDRSYNEQFF	TGTGCCAGCAGCGGGGACAGGTCCTACAATGAGCAGTTCTTC
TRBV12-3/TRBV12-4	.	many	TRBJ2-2	CATLRGRVTGELFF	TGTGCCACCCTCCGGGGAAGAGTCACCGGGGAGCTGTTTTTT